Below, 27 T cell receptor beta chains from the same sample are listed, as sequenced in a study of blood T cell repertoires in COVID-19. Produced via immunoSEQ multiplex PCR; TCRdb's table is partial and in-frame only. The sample gives fewer than 300,000 clones, approximately 88% of which show up once; over 8% is in the top ten. The sample was peripheral blood. The receptor source for this set is a young man with active or convalescent COVID-19.

Only one count was recorded for this clone. This chain uses TRBV29-1 with TRBJ2-5; D is ambiguous. There are 13 residues in the CDR3. Trimming shortened V by 2 bases and J by 5 bases, and 12 bases separated the two germline ends. The germline V gene has CDR1 SQVTM and CDR2 ANQGSEA. The CDR3 DNA reads as TGCAGCGTTGAACGTGACGACTTGGAGACCCAGTACTTC. Its translation is CSVERDDLETQYF.

This clone was observed once. The chain recombines TRBV9 with TRBJ2-1; D not certain. CDR3 length equals 12 residues. Trimming pared 2 bases from V and 9 bases from J, leaving 9 bases between. The V gene's germline CDR1 is SGDLS and CDR2 YYNGEE. The CDR3 loop is CASSVNGGEQFF. The CDR3 bases are TGTGCCAGCAGCGTGAACGGTGGTGAGCAGTTCTTC.

The chain recombines TRBV20-1 with TRBJ1-2, with D uncertain. In germline, CDR1 is DFQATT, CDR2 SNEGSKA (reference sequence). CDR3 length equals 10 residues. Trimming took off 6 bases at V and 8 bases at J, with 10 bases between the two ends. This CDR3 is CSASERGYTF. CDR3 nucleotide sequence: TGCAGTGCAAGCGAACGGGGCTACACCTTC.

The chain carries TRBV3-1 (or the pseudogene TRBV3-2) and TRBJ1-4; the match to TRBD1 covers 7 bases. The CDR3 spans 12 residues. Trimming cost V 4 bases and J 7 bases; bases outside gene matches: 0. CDR1 is LGHDT, CDR2 YNNKEL, per germline (reference sequence). CDR3 in amino acids: CASSRQGEKLFF. Written as DNA, the CDR3 is TGTGCCAGCAGCCGACAGGGTGAAAAACTGTTTTTT.

This rearrangement joins TRBV4-1 to TRBJ2-1, with 8 nucleotides matching TRBD1. The CDR3 consists of 16 residues. The V segment lost 1 base and the J segment 7 bases; nucleotides outside the gene matches: 9. Germline CDR1 and CDR2: MGHRA and YSYEKL. The chain's CDR3 is CASSQGPTGDLNEQFF. CDR3 in DNA: TGCGCCAGCAGCCAAGGCCCGACAGGGGATCTGAATGAGCAGTTCTTC.

Concerning this clone itself: A junction end diverges from the germline sequence, so it may reflect a read error. J is TRBJ2-7 and V is TRBV2, with D perhaps matching TRBD1 (6 bases). Germline CDR1 reads SNHLY; CDR2 reads FYNNEI. CDR3 length: 13 amino acids. The CDR3 loop is CASSETRTGQRSF. In DNA, the CDR3 is TGTGCCAGCAGTGAAACTAGAACAGGGCAGCGGAGCTTC.

Only one count was recorded for this clone. As DNA, the CDR3 is TGTGCCAGCAGGCCGGGGACAGATAAAGAGACCCAGTACTTC. Translated, it gives CASRPGTDKETQYF. The V gene is TRBV5-4, the J gene TRBJ2-5, with TRBD1 identical over 7 bases. There are 14 residues in the CDR3. Germline V gene data show CDR1 as SGHNT and CDR2 as YYREEE (reference sequence). V was clipped by 5 bases and J by 3 bases; unmatched bases: 7.

About this clone: The same CDR3 can be traced to other DNA sequences in this sample. This chain connects TRBV5-4 to TRBJ2-5, with TRBD2 matching 15 bases. Per the germline V gene, CDR1 is SGHNT and CDR2 is YYREEE (reference sequence). This CDR3 has 16 residues. Trimming at V came to 3 bases and at J to 2 bases, leaving 2 bases not matched to a gene. CDR3 coding DNA: TGTGCCAGCAGCTCGGGACTAGCGGGGGGACAAGAGACCCAGTACTTC. Its protein is CASSSGLAGGQETQYF.

This rearrangement joins TRBV11-2 to TRBJ1-1, with D perhaps matching TRBD1 (6 bases). The V gene's germline CDR1 is SGHAT and CDR2 FQNNGV. The V end was cut by 0 bases, the J end by 0 bases, with 8 bases between. CDR3 length: 15 residues. The CDR3 nucleotides read TGTGCCAGCAGCTTAGATCAGGGGCTGAACACTGAAGCTTTCTTT. This gives the protein CASSLDQGLNTEAFF. Full variable domain (missing parts from reference TRBV11-2 and TRBJ1-1): EAGVAQSPRYKIIEKRQSVAFWCNPISGHATLYWYQQILGQGPKLLIQFQNNGVVDDSQLPKDRFSAERLKGVDSTLKIQPAKLEDSAVYLCASSLDQGLNTEAFFGQGTRLTVV.

J is TRBJ2-6 and V is TRBV5-1; 8 bases align to TRBD1. The CDR3 has 19 residues. Germline V lookup: CDR1 SGHRS, CDR2 YFSETQ. V shed 0 bases and J 0 bases; nucleotides not matched to a gene: 8. CDR3 sequence reads: CASSLVGQGPPSGANVLTF. CDR3 bases: TGCGCCAGCAGCTTGGTCGGACAGGGACCCCCCTCTGGGGCCAACGTCCTGACTTTC.

V gene TRBV6-5 combines with J gene TRBJ1-2, with 8 bases identical to TRBD1. The CDR3 length is 15 residues. Germline values: CDR1 MNHEY, CDR2 SVGAGI. Losses at the gene ends were 7 bases for V and 4 bases for J; bases not matched to a gene: 11. The CDR3 region is CASKVQGAEGYGYTF. Here the CDR3 DNA reads TGTGCCAGCAAAGTGCAGGGGGCGGAAGGCTATGGCTACACCTTC.

The chain carries TRBV5-1 and TRBJ2-5; 10 bases are a match to TRBD1. The CDR3 has 15 amino acids. V gave up 7 bases and J gave up 5 bases; unmatched junction bases: 11. Per the germline V gene, CDR1 is SGHRS and CDR2 is YFSETQ. The CDR3 is CASGRQGAGFETQYF. The CDR3 DNA is TGCGCCAGCGGCCGACAGGGGGCGGGCTTTGAGACCCAGTACTTC. The whole variable domain, filled in from reference TRBV5-1 and TRBJ2-5, reads KAGVTQTPRYLIKTRGQQVTLSCSPISGHRSVSWYQQTPGQGLQFLFEYFSETQRNKGNFPGRFSGRQFSNSRSEMNVSTLELGDSALYLCASGRQGAGFETQYFGPGTRLLVL.

This chain links TRBV5-1 with TRBJ1-1; 9 bases are shared with TRBD1. Germline-derived CDR1 and CDR2 are SGHRS and YFSETQ. With V trimmed by 4 bases and J by 1 base, 5 bases remained unmatched. CDR3 length equals 15 residues. CDR3 in amino acids: CASSSGQGRNTEAFF. In DNA form, the CDR3 reads TGCGCCAGCAGCAGCGGACAGGGGCGGAACACTGAAGCTTTCTTT.

The genes are TRBV4-1 and TRBJ1-4, with D possibly TRBD1 on 5 matching bases. Germline-derived CDR1 and CDR2 are MGHRA and YSYEKL. The CDR3 spans 14 residues. V lost 7 bases and J lost 5, with 14 bases in between. The CDR3: CASNQAGRNEKLFF. The CDR3 coding sequence is TGCGCCAGCAATCAAGCGGGACGGAATGAAAAACTGTTTTTT.

This clone was seen only once. V gene TRBV5-1 combines with J gene TRBJ2-1; 11 bases agree with TRBD1. Losses at the gene ends were 4 bases for V and 3 bases for J; bases not matched to a gene: 6. Germline V gene sequence: CDR1 SGHRS, CDR2 YFSETQ. This CDR3 is 16 amino acids long. The chain's CDR3 is CASSGTGTGGYNEQFF. Written as DNA, the CDR3 is TGCGCCAGCAGCGGGACCGGGACAGGGGGCTACAATGAGCAGTTCTTC.

V and J are TRBV7-6 and TRBJ1-1; D possibly corresponds to TRBD1 (6 bases). CDR1 and CDR2 from the germline V gene are SGHVS and FNYEAQ. Deletions cut 5 bases from V and 1 base from J, with 14 bases between. The CDR3 loop spans 15 amino acids. The CDR3: CASSPRRGQNTEAFF. For the CDR3, the DNA is TGTGCCAGCAGCCCCCGACGGGGACAGAACACTGAAGCTTTCTTT. Full variable domain (remainder filled in from reference TRBV7-6 and TRBJ1-1): GAGVSQSPRYKVTKRGQDVALRCDPISGHVSLYWYRQALGQGPEFLTYFNYEAQQDKSGLPNDRFSAERPEGSISTLTIQRTEQRDSAMYRCASSPRRGQNTEAFFGQGTRLTVV.

CDR3 loop: CASSWSGGEQYF. The CDR3 DNA sequence: TGTGCCAGCAGCTGGTCAGGGGGCGAGCAGTACTTC. This rearrangement joins TRBV11-2 to TRBJ2-7; 7 positions match TRBD1. The CDR3 has 12 amino acids. The germline V gene has CDR1 SGHAT and CDR2 FQNNGV. V shed 4 bases and J 6 bases; nucleotides not matched to a gene: 3.

This rearrangement joins TRBV5-1 to TRBJ2-3; D is possibly TRBD1 (5 bases). Germline V gene data show CDR1 as SGHRS and CDR2 as YFSETQ. The CDR3 loop spans 14 amino acids. V was clipped by 8 bases and J by 1 base, with 14 bases between them. CDR3 bases: TGCGCCAGTACTAAAGGGGATGGCACAGATACGCAGTATTTT. Translation gives CASTKGDGTDTQYF.

The V and J genes are TRBV29-1 and TRBJ2-1; 12 nucleotides align to TRBD2. The CDR3 is made up of 14 amino acids. V shed 3 bases and J 9 bases; nucleotides not matched to a gene: 6. Germline V gives CDR1 SQVTM, CDR2 ANQGSEA. CDR3 sequence: CSVERRLAGVEQFF. The CDR3 DNA reads TGCAGCGTTGAGCGTAGACTAGCGGGGGTTGAGCAGTTCTTC.

The rearrangement links TRBV4-2 to TRBJ1-5, with D uncertain. The CDR3 sequence is 16 residues long. Per the germline V gene, CDR1 is LGHNA and CDR2 is YNFKEQ. Deletions cut 0 bases from V and 1 base from J, with 10 bases between. In nucleotides, the CDR3 is TGTGCCAGCAGCCAAGATATAGTAGAAAGCAATCAGCCCCAGCATTTT. This gives the protein CASSQDIVESNQPQHF.

The rearrangement uses TRBV27 and TRBJ1-1, with 8 nucleotides matching TRBD1. The V segment lost 4 bases and the J segment 4 bases; nucleotides outside the gene matches: 8. Germline CDR1 is MNHEY and CDR2 is SMNVEV (reference sequence). The CDR3 extends over 15 amino acids. The CDR3, as DNA: TGTGCCAGCAGTTCGCACTCAACAGGGGGCACTGAAGCTTTCTTT. Translated, it gives CASSSHSTGGTEAFF.

This clone was observed once. The chain carries TRBV5-5 and TRBJ1-2; D might be TRBD1 (6 bases). The CDR3 loop spans 16 amino acids. Germline-derived CDR1 and CDR2 are SGHKS and YYEKEE (reference sequence). V shed 4 bases and J shed 0 bases, with 16 bases lying between them. The CDR3 here is CASSPYYGTPNYGYTF. DNA for the CDR3: TGTGCCAGCAGCCCGTACTACGGGACACCTAACTATGGCTACACCTTC.

V is TRBV6-1 and J is TRBJ2-7, with D possibly matching TRBD1 (6 bases). V lost 2 bases and J 3 bases, leaving 14 bases between the germline ends. Germline CDR1 is MNHNS and CDR2 is SASEGT. This CDR3 spans 15 amino acids. The CDR3: CASSEKIQGNYEQYF. The CDR3 DNA reads as TGTGCCAGCAGTGAAAAGATTCAGGGGAACTACGAGCAGTACTTC.

CDR3 DNA sequence: TGTGCCAGCGCCCCCACGGGGGGGGCCCTCCTCTATGGCTACACCTTC. Its protein is CASAPTGGALLYGYTF. This sequence joins TRBV3-1 (or the pseudogene TRBV3-2) and TRBJ1-2; a possible D gene is TRBD1 (6 bases). The V and J ends lost 8 bases and 4 bases respectively, with 23 bases between them. This CDR3 is built from 16 residues. Germline loops: CDR1 LGHDT, CDR2 YNNKEL (reference sequence).

There are a few counts of this clone. The genes are TRBV3-1 (or the pseudogene TRBV3-2) and TRBJ1-6; D remains unclear. From germline, CDR1 is LGHDT and CDR2 YNNKEL (reference sequence). V was trimmed by 0 bases and J by 9 bases, leaving 12 bases between them. The CDR3 sequence is 15 residues long. CDR3 in amino acids: CASSQDPQVGSPLHF. The CDR3 nucleotides read TGTGCCAGCAGCCAAGATCCCCAGGTCGGTTCACCCCTCCACTTT.

The rearrangement joins TRBV5-5 to TRBJ2-7, with TRBD2 matching over 11 bases. Germline V gene lookup returns CDR1 SGHKS and CDR2 YYEKEE (reference sequence). The CDR3 consists of 17 residues. V was pared by 4 bases and J by 2 bases, with 11 bases of the junction left unmatched. The CDR3 nucleotides are TGTGCCAGCAGCAAGTATATTAGCGGGGGGGTCACCTACGAGCAGTACTTC. Translating gives CASSKYISGGVTYEQYF.

This chain joins TRBV5-6 and TRBJ2-1; 9 bases are a match to TRBD2. Losses at the gene ends were 0 bases for V and 6 bases for J; bases not matched to a gene: 10. CDR1 and CDR2 from the germline V gene are SGHDT and YYEEEE. This CDR3 is built from 17 residues. CDR3 residues: CASSLDGSGRPSNEQFF. Written as DNA, the CDR3 is TGTGCCAGCAGCTTGGATGGGAGCGGGAGGCCCAGCAATGAGCAGTTCTTC.